These 8 T cell receptor beta chains were sequenced from one sample in a study of blood T cell repertoires in COVID-19. Clones were read by immunoSEQ multiplex PCR, and TCRdb kept only the in-frame ones, dropping some. The sample has roughly 100,000 clones, around 82% seen once. Specimen: peripheral blood. Receptor source: a man aged 60 to 69 with acute or convalescent COVID-19.

V gene TRBV5-1 combines with J gene TRBJ2-6; 7 bases align to TRBD1. Per the germline V gene, CDR1 is SGHRS and CDR2 is YFSETQ. The ends lost 5 bases at V and 1 base at J; junction bases unmatched: 18. The CDR3 length is 20 residues. DNA for the CDR3: TGCGCCAGCAGGTCGAACGGGGATGGACAGGCCGTGTCTGGGGCCAACGTCCTGACTTTC. Protein sequence: CASRSNGDGQAVSGANVLTF.

This chain links TRBV12-1 with TRBJ1-5; the table's D gene call, TRBD1, was not cross checked with the DNA. TRBV12-1 is termed a pseudogene. The CDR3 has 15 amino acids. CDR3 region: CASSSGQYSNQPQHF. CDR3 nucleotides: TGTGCCAGCAGCTCTGGACAGTATAGCAATCAGCCCCAGCATTTT.

The J gene is TRBJ1-1, the V gene TRBV2; D ambiguous. In germline, CDR1 is SNHLY, CDR2 FYNNEI. This CDR3 region has 12 residues. Between the trimmed V and J ends, which lost 10 bases and 0 bases, there was a span of 9 bases. The chain's CDR3 is CATRRVNTEAFF. In DNA, the CDR3 is TGTGCCACGAGGAGGGTGAACACTGAAGCTTTCTTT.

This clone came up once. This chain links TRBV9 with TRBJ1-6; a possible D gene is TRBD1 (5 bases). The CDR3 covers 16 residues. Germline V gene lookup returns CDR1 SGDLS and CDR2 YYNGEE. V dropped 0 bases and J dropped 2 bases, with 9 bases sitting between them. The CDR3 spells CASSVVGGPYNSPLHF. The CDR3 coding sequence is TGTGCCAGCAGCGTAGTGGGGGGACCCTATAATTCACCCCTCCACTTT.

The chain couples TRBV11-1 to TRBJ2-4; D ambiguous. V was cut by 4 bases and J by 0 bases, with 7 bases left in between. The length of the CDR3 is 14 residues. The germline V gene has CDR1 SGHAT and CDR2 FQDESV (reference sequence). Here the CDR3 DNA reads TGTGCCAGCAGCTCCCGAGCAGCCAAAAACATTCAGTACTTC. It encodes CASSSRAAKNIQYF.

This clone appeared once. Here the CDR3 reads CASSLAGGEETQYF. The CDR3 DNA reads TGTGCCAGCAGCTTGGCGGGGGGCGAGGAGACCCAGTACTTC. The chain joins TRBV5-6 to TRBJ2-5, with a possible D match to TRBD2 (7 bases). V shed 0 bases and J shed 5 bases, with 11 bases lying between them. The V gene's germline CDR1 is SGHDT and CDR2 YYEEEE. This CDR3 is built from 14 residues.

The chain joins TRBV7-8 to TRBJ2-5; 11 bases match TRBD1. The junction had 10 bases not matched to a gene; V was cut back by 2 bases and J by 5 bases. CDR1 is SGHVS, CDR2 FQNEAQ, per germline. This CDR3 is built from 17 residues. The DNA of the CDR3 is TGTGCCAGCAGCTTAAGGCCTGGACAGGGGGCCTGGGAGACCCAGTACTTC. It is translated as CASSLRPGQGAWETQYF.

The chain links TRBV3-1 (or the pseudogene TRBV3-2) to TRBJ2-1, with D perhaps TRBD1 (6 bases). This CDR3 region has 16 residues. In germline, CDR1 is LGHDT, CDR2 YNNKEL (reference sequence). Trimming shortened V by 6 bases and J by 6 bases, and 21 bases separated the two germline ends. The CDR3 DNA follows: TGTGCCAGCAGTTTTTGGGGGCGGGCCGGTCTCAATGAGCAGTTCTTC. Translating gives CASSFWGRAGLNEQFF.